The clone carrying this T cell receptor beta chain showed up just once. Antigen unknown. V was pared by 4 bases and J by 4 bases, with 4 bases of the junction left unmatched. Germline CDR1 SGHRS, CDR2 YFSETQ. This CDR3 has 13 residues. Researchers ran the PCR with 60 Vbeta and 13 Jbeta primers. Original handling: There were around 77 million unique TCR beta chains by a later count, and about 11 million of them were shared. Libraries were prepared by immunoSEQ multiplex PCR; TCRdb keeps only in-frame clonotypes and omits some of them. The V and J calls and clone size were taken over from that table, and D and trimming were inferred from the DNA. In the table there are under 150,000 clones, about three quarters of which are singletons. The data were obtained in a study of cytomegalovirus exposure and HLA in healthy donors. At the level of the study: Within an early data release were roughly 90 million unique TCRs drawn from HLA-typed donors. Study results and limitations: Among TCR beta chains, those listed as cytomegalovirus-associated numbered roughly 150.

The material sequenced was PBMCs. This TCR was sampled from a human donor in good health. The chain combines TRBV5-1 with TRBJ1-2; 7 bases agree with TRBD1. The CDR3 is CASSEGQPYGYTF. The CDR3 DNA reads TGCGCCAGCAGCGAGGGACAGCCCTATGGCTACACCTTC. Combining the CDR3 with reference TRBV5-1 and TRBJ1-2 gives the whole variable domain KAGVTQTPRYLIKTRGQQVTLSCSPISGHRSVSWYQQTPGQGLQFLFEYFSETQRNKGNFPGRFSGRQFSNSRSEMNVSTLELGDSALYLCASSEGQPYGYTFGSGTRLTVV.